This TCR beta chain stems from a study of blood T cell repertoires in COVID-19. On the study more broadly: Researchers got acute and convalescent COVID-19 samples from the United States, Italy and Spain. The analysed material was cDNA or gDNA that came from T cells, B-cell-depleted T cells, or PBMCs.

V was trimmed by 6 bases and J by 1 base, leaving 9 bases between them. This CDR3 has 13 residues. Under the authors' procedure: By means of reference gene primer amplification, nucleated cell counts were estimated. Profiling relied on immunoSEQ multiplex PCR, and the TCRdb table lists in-frame clones only, not all of them. D and trimming were read from the DNA, whereas the V and J calls and clone size are those reported in that table. The sample lists 300,000 to 350,000 clones, over 85% occurring once. Seattle-derived patients entered the study during active infection and were followed longitudinally.

What was sequenced was peripheral blood. This chain connects TRBV12-3 or TRBV12-4 to TRBJ1-2; no clear D. This TCR was sampled from an older woman with COVID-19, enrolled during active disease. The CDR3: CASSPRLNYGYTF. In nucleotides, the CDR3 is TGTGCCAGCAGCCCTAGACTTAACTATGGCTACACCTTC.